A selection of T cell receptor beta chains follows, all from one sample in a study of T cell responses to AZD1222 COVID-19 vaccine. Sequenced by immunoSEQ multiplex PCR; TCRdb stores in-frame clones only, minus some. The data contain 100,000 to 150,000 clones, 75% to 90% of them singletons. The specimen comprised peripheral blood, sampled on day 0 of MenACWY control vaccination. All receptors come from an adult in good health. CDR3s include the opening cysteine and the closing phenylalanine or tryptophan. The order of the fields is CDR3 protein, J gene, V gene.

CDR3: CASSPPPGRHTEAFF
J: TRBJ1-1
V: TRBV28

CDR3: CATSDGSNNEQFF
J: TRBJ2-1
V: TRBV24-1

CDR3: CASSLREKLFF
J: TRBJ1-4
V: TRBV11-3

CDR3: CASRPGQEITGELFF
J: TRBJ2-2
V: TRBV19

CDR3: CASSGWGRGSPLHF
J: TRBJ1-6
V: TRBV9

CDR3: CASSVGQGFDEQYF
J: TRBJ2-7
V: TRBV5-1

CDR3: CASSLGVTGQPQHF
J: TRBJ1-5
V: TRBV5-5

CDR3: CASSLTGYGYTF
J: TRBJ1-2
V: TRBV28

CDR3: CSASISGQGNQPQHF
J: TRBJ1-5
V: TRBV20-1

CDR3: CASSTDGREWVEQYF
J: TRBJ2-7
V: TRBV5-8

CDR3: CASSLVGHNTEAFF
J: TRBJ1-1
V: TRBV7-9

CDR3: CASSQAKWPPLGNEQFF
J: TRBJ2-1
V: TRBV4-1

CDR3: CASSLGTDNSPLHF
J: TRBJ1-6
V: TRBV7-3

CDR3: CAWSSSVYGYTF
J: TRBJ1-2
V: TRBV30

CDR3: CSVETGKGYGYTF
J: TRBJ1-2
V: TRBV29-1

CDR3: CASSGLRGHSNQPQHF
J: TRBJ1-5
V: TRBV28

CDR3: CASSVQGYGYTF
J: TRBJ1-2
V: TRBV2

CDR3: CASSFGTDNYGYTF
J: TRBJ1-2
V: TRBV5-4

CDR3: CASSSLANSIPGELFF
J: TRBJ2-2
V: TRBV2

CDR3: CARGGTGSREQYF
J: TRBJ2-7
V: TRBV2

CDR3: CASSETPNSPLHF
J: TRBJ1-6
V: TRBV7-2

CDR3: CASKDLSYEQYF
J: TRBJ2-7
V: TRBV11-3

CDR3: CASRPLAVETQYF
J: TRBJ2-5
V: TRBV6-5